This TCR beta chain was sequenced during a study of chronic HIV infection and antiretroviral therapy (dated by TCRdb to about 2015). The germline V gene (reference sequence) yields MNHEY for CDR1 and SMNVEV for CDR2. The CDR3 runs 13 residues from the cysteine to the phenylalanine. The retained sequence is limited to the CDR3, 39 bases, with the frame set at the first base. Cut back by 9 bases and 0 bases, the V and J ends lie 6 bases apart. Library method: 5' RACE. Sequencing took place on an Illumina MiSeq. TCRdb reprocessed the public reads (quality trimming at Q25 with fastp, clone calling with MiXCR) and kept in-frame beta chains. Records with the same CDR3 protein are collapsed into one entry carrying the most frequent genes and DNA. The sample contains 40,000 to 60,000 distinct CDR3 sequences, roughly 19% of them found a single time. The ten largest account for over 2.5% of the sample. On this clonotype: Its recognized antigen is unknown. The record has no base qualities; no much larger clone is one base away.

Rearrangement joined TRBV27 to TRBJ1-6; no D gene can be assigned with confidence. This sequence was found in an adult who had HIV and had not received antiretroviral therapy, or was an uninfected healthy control (not recorded which). The source material was peripheral blood. The nucleotides are TGTGCCAGTGGGTACTCCTATAATTCACCCCTCCACTTT. It codes for CASGYSYNSPLHF.